These T cell receptor beta chains were read from a single sample in a study of radiation and T cells in renal cell carcinoma. Profiled with immunoSEQ multiplex PCR; TCRdb holds only in-frame clones, not every one. The profile covers 150,000 or so clones, with about 87% appearing a single time and approximately 11% taken by the ten largest. Sequenced material: blood, taken from a patient whose treatment included radiotherapy and nephrectomy. These receptors originate from a woman aged 45-59 years with renal cell carcinoma. Both conserved end residues are part of each CDR3. D genes are given only for firm matches. Some rows mark clone size as missing; the rest say once, few, many or name a class of expanded clone.

NA | TRBJ1-3 | TRBV5-8 | NA | TGTGCCAGCAGCCCCGGGATCTCTGGAAACACCATATATTTT | CASSPGISGNTIYF
NA | TRBJ2-5 | TRBV6-1 | NA | TGTGCCAGCAGTGAATCTGGTGACAGCCATGGGACCCAGTACTTC | CASSESGDSHGTQYF
NA | TRBJ2-1 | TRBV5-1 | NA | TGCGCCAGCAGCTTGACCGGGAGCTCCTACAATGAGCAGTTCTTC | CASSLTGSSYNEQFF
TRBD1 | TRBJ2-7 | TRBV18 | NA | TGTGCCAGCTCAACGGGACAGGGTGTCTCCTACGAGCAGTACTTC | CASSTGQGVSYEQYF
TRBD1 | TRBJ2-1 | TRBV2 | few | TGTGCCAGCAGAGCACAGGGGATGGGTGAGCAGTTCTTC | CASRAQGMGEQFF
TRBD1 | TRBJ1-2 | TRBV5-4 | NA | TGTGCCAGCAGCGCTGAGCAGGGGGTTGATGGCTACACCTTC | CASSAEQGVDGYTF
NA | TRBJ2-7 | TRBV11-3 | NA | TGTGCCAGCAGCCTCCTTGGGGGCTACGAGCAGTACTTC | CASSLLGGYEQYF
TRBD1 | TRBJ1-5 | TRBV19 | NA | TGTGCCAGTAGCGACAGGGTAGACCAGCCCCAGCATTTT | CASSDRVDQPQHF
TRBD2 | TRBJ2-1 | TRBV7-9 | NA | TGTGCCAGCAGCCCCCGTAAGCGGGGTATTGGATACAATGAGCAGTTCTTC | CASSPRKRGIGYNEQFF
NA | TRBJ1-2 | TRBV6-6 | NA | TGTGCCAGCTTCCCCAAGGAGGTTAACTATGGCTACACCTTC | CASFPKEVNYGYTF
NA | TRBJ1-6 | TRBV6-5 | NA | TGTGCCAGCAGTTACGGGACGGAGTATAATTCACCCCTCCACTTT | CASSYGTEYNSPLHF
TRBD2 | TRBJ2-1 | TRBV2 | once | TGTGCCAGCAGGATAGGTGCGGGGGGCCGCAATGAGCAGTTCTTC | CASRIGAGGRNEQFF
TRBD2 | TRBJ2-7 | TRBV10-2 | NA | TGCGCCAGCACTGGACTAGCGGGAACCTACGAGCAGTACTTC | CASTGLAGTYEQYF
NA | TRBJ1-2 | TRBV9 | NA | TGTGCCAGCACCGAGGCACTGGCTAACTATGGCTACACCTTC | CASTEALANYGYTF
NA | TRBJ2-1 | TRBV7-2 | NA | TGTGCCAGCAGGGCGGGGCCCTACAATGAGCAGTTCTTC | CASRAGPYNEQFF
NA | TRBJ1-2 | TRBV5-1 | NA | TGCGCCAGCAGCCTACCGGGATCTCCGGAGGGCTACACCTTC | CASSLPGSPEGYTF
TRBD2 | TRBJ2-3 | TRBV15 | NA | TGTGCCACCAGCAGAGATTTAGCGGGTGTCGGAGATACGCAGTATTTT | CATSRDLAGVGDTQYF
TRBD1 | TRBJ1-5 | TRBV7-2 | NA | TGTGCCAGCAGCGCGACGACAGGGGGCGGTCAGCCCCAGCATTTT | CASSATTGGGQPQHF
NA | TRBJ1-2 | TRBV30 | NA | TGTGCCTGCAACAGGGTACTAAGCTATGGCTACACCTTC | CACNRVLSYGYTF
TRBD2 | TRBJ2-3 | TRBV11-2 | NA | TGTGCCAGCAGCTTCCCTTTGGCGGGGGGGAGAGATACGCAGTATTTT | CASSFPLAGGRDTQYF
TRBD1 | TRBJ1-1 | TRBV5-1 | few | TGCGCCAGCAGCGCGTACAGGGGACACACTGAAGCTTTCTTT | CASSAYRGHTEAFF
NA | TRBJ1-4 | TRBV5-6 | once | TGTGCCAGCAGCTTGAAAGGAGCTAATGAAAAACTGTTTTTT | CASSLKGANEKLFF